This record covers a single T cell receptor (beta chain). Trimming left V 5 bases short and J 4 bases short, with 15 bases between. Germline CDR1 and CDR2: SGHTA and FQGNSA. CDR3 length equals 15 residues. Some clones are missing from TCRdb's copy, which holds only in-frame ones; the method was immunoSEQ multiplex PCR. Of tens of thousands of clones listed, 76% were seen once; the top ten hold about 50%. This sample was included in a study of blood T cell repertoires in COVID-19. The material sequenced was peripheral blood. V and J are TRBV7-2 and TRBJ1-5; TRBD1 might be the D (5 bases). The TCR comes from an elderly woman with acute or convalescent COVID-19. CDR3 sequence reads: CASSPWPGLNQPQHF. The CDR3 region has the DNA TGTGCCAGCAGCCCTTGGCCAGGGCTAAATCAGCCCCAGCATTTT.